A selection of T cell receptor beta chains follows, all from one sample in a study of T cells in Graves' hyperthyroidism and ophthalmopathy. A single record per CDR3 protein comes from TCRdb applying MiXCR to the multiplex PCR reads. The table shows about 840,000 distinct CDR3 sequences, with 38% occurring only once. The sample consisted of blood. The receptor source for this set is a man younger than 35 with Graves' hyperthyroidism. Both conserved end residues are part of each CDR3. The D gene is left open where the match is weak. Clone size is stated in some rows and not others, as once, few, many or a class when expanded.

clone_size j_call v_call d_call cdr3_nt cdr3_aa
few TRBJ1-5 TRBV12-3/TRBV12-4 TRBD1 TGTGCCAGCAGTGGGGGAGGGACAGGGGGCAATCAGCCCCAGCATTTT CASSGGGTGGNQPQHF
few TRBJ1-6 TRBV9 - TGTGCCAGCAGTGTTACGGGGTCACCCCTCCACTTT CASSVTGSPLHF
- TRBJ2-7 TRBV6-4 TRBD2 TGTGCCAGCAGTTTGATAGCGGGGGGGAGTGAGCAGTACTTC CASSLIAGGSEQYF
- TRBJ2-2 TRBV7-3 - TGTGCCAGCAGCCCCCAGGACAGCTGGACCACCGGGGAGCTGTTTTTT CASSPQDSWTTGELFF
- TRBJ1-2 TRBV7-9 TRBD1 TGTGCCAGCAGGTCTTATAGAAACAGGGGCCATGGCTACACCTTC CASRSYRNRGHGYTF
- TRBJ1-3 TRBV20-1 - TGCAGTGCGCTTCTCCGGGGATCGGGAAGCACCATATATTTT CSALLRGSGSTIYF
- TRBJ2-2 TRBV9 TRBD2 TGTGCCAGCAGCAGGGACCCGGGAGGCTCAAACACCGGGGAGCTGTTTTTT CASSRDPGGSNTGELFF
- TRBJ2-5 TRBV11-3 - TGTGCCAGCAGCATCGGTGCGCTTGAGACCCAGTACTTC CASSIGALETQYF
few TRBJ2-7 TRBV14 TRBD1 TGTGCCAGCAGCCAAGGACCCCGTGGGACAGGGAAGTTTAGGTACGAGCAGTACTTC CASSQGPRGTGKFRYEQYF
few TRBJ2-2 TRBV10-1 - TGCGCCAGCAGGGAGCCTACTACCGGGGAGCTGTTTTTT CASREPTTGELFF
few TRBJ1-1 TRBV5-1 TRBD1 TGCGCCAGCAGCTTTATCGACAGGGACAATGAAGCTTTCTTT CASSFIDRDNEAFF
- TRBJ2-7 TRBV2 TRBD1 TGTGCCAGCAACCTCCCAGACAGGGTCCACGAGCAGTGCTTC CASNLPDRVHEQCF
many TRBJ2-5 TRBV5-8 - TGTGCCAGCAGCGTCCAACGGGTGACGGTCGGGACCCAGTACTTC CASSVQRVTVGTQYF
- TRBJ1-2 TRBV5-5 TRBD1 TGTGCCAGCAGCTTCCACAGGGGTTCCTATGGCTACACCTTC CASSFHRGSYGYTF
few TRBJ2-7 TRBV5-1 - TGCGCCAGCAGCTCGGGACTCAACCCAGCCTACGAGCAGTACTTC CASSSGLNPAYEQYF
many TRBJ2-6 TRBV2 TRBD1 TGTGCCAGCAGATTACAGGGGGCGGCCAACGTCCTGACTTTC CASRLQGAANVLTF
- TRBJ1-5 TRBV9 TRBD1 TGTGCCAGCAGCGTAGGGGACAGTTATCAGCCCCAGCATTTT CASSVGDSYQPQHF
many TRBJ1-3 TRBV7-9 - TGTGCCAGCAGCCCTGTAGGGGGTGGAAACACCATATATTTT CASSPVGGGNTIYF
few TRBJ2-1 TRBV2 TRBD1 TGTGCCAGCAGTCGAGGGACAGGCAATGAGCAGTTCTTC CASSRGTGNEQFF
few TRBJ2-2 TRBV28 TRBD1 TGTGCCAGCAGTACAGGGGGCACCGGGGAGCTGTTTTTT CASSTGGTGELFF
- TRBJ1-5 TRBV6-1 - TGTGCCAGCAGTGAACCCCAGCAGCCGTATCAGCCCCAGCATTTT CASSEPQQPYQPQHF
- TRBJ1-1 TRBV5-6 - TGTGCCAGCAGCCTTTCTAGGACACGAGCTTTCTTT CASSLSRTRAFF
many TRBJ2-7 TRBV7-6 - TGTGCCAGCAGCTTAGACGAGTCGAGGGACGGGATATACGAGCAGTACTTC CASSLDESRDGIYEQYF
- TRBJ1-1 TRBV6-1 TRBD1 TGTGCCAGCAAAACAGGGGGGTCGTACACTGAAGCTTTCTTT CASKTGGSYTEAFF
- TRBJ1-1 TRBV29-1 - TGCAGCGTTTGGGCCGGCAGGGAGACTGAAGCTTTCTTT CSVWAGRETEAFF
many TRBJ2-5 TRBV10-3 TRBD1 TGTGCCATCAGTGAGGGACAGGGTCAGTACTTC CAISEGQGQYF
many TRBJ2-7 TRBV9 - TGTGCCAGCAGCGTAGCTGCAGGGTGGAACGAGCAGTACTTC CASSVAAGWNEQYF
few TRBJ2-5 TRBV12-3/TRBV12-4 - TGTGCCAGCAGTCGGCGGGGGACAACTCAAGAGACCCAGTACTTC CASSRRGTTQETQYF
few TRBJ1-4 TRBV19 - TGTGCCAGTATGGGACGGACTAATGAAAAACTGTTTTTT CASMGRTNEKLFF
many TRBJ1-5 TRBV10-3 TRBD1 TGTGCCATCGGGACAGATAGCAATCAGCCCCAGCATTTT CAIGTDSNQPQHF
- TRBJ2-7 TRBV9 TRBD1 TGTGCCAGCAGCCCCTGGGACAGAAACTACGAGCAGTACTTC CASSPWDRNYEQYF
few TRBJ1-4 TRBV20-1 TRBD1 TGCAGTGCTAGAGTGACAGGGAATAATGAAAAACTGTTTTTT CSARVTGNNEKLFF
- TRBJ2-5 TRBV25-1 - TGTGCCAGCAGTGAATTGACAGTCCAAGAGACCCAGTACTTC CASSELTVQETQYF
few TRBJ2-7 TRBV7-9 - TGTGCCAGCAGTCCCGGGATTGGGGGCCGGCCTTACGAGCAGTACTTC CASSPGIGGRPYEQYF
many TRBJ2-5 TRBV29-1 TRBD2 TGCAGCGTTGCAGTGGCTAGCGGGGGGCTTAAGACCCAGTACTTC CSVAVASGGLKTQYF
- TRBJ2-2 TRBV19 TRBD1 TGTGCCAGTAGTATAGGGACAGGGGCGTCCGGGGAGCTGTTTTTT CASSIGTGASGELFF
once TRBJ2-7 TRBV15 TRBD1 TGTGCCACCAGCAGACCAACAGGGGGCTACGAGCAGTACTTC CATSRPTGGYEQYF